One and the same sample provided the 5 T cell receptor beta chains below, sequenced in a study of blood T cell repertoires in COVID-19. The method was immunoSEQ multiplex PCR; TCRdb's version includes in-frame clones alone and lacks a portion of them. The sample contains under 250,000 clones, around 87% of which appear only once. The source material was peripheral blood. The receptors derive from a woman between 65 and 79 years old with active or convalescent COVID-19.

As DNA, the CDR3 is TGTGCCAGCAGCATGTACTCCGGGACAGGGGCCCTCTATGGCTACACCTTC. It translates to CASSMYSGTGALYGYTF. This chain uses TRBV7-2 with TRBJ1-2; 10 nucleotides line up with TRBD1. The germline gives CDR1 SGHTA, CDR2 FQGNSA. This CDR3 has 17 amino acids. The V segment lost 5 bases and the J segment 4 bases; nucleotides outside the gene matches: 13.

The chain is built from TRBV7-9 and TRBJ2-1; the D gene is possibly TRBD1 (6 bases). V was shortened by 4 bases and J by 8 bases, with 15 bases between the two germline ends. The CDR3 has 14 residues. Germline assignment: CDR1 SEHNR and CDR2 FQNEAQ (reference sequence). CDR3 amino acids: CASSSIGQRDEQFF. In DNA, the CDR3 is TGTGCCAGCAGCTCAATAGGACAGAGGGATGAGCAGTTCTTC.

V and J are TRBV6-5 and TRBJ1-4; D may be TRBD1 (5 bases). CDR3 length: 15 residues. The ends were cut back, 2 bases at V and 7 bases at J, with 14 bases in the middle. Germline V gene data show CDR1 as MNHEY and CDR2 as SVGAGI. The CDR3 region is CASSYAGPRGEKLFF. In DNA form, the CDR3 reads TGTGCCAGCAGTTACGCAGGTCCAAGGGGTGAAAAACTGTTTTTT.

V is TRBV4-1 and J is TRBJ2-7, with 7 nucleotides matching TRBD2. From germline, CDR1 is MGHRA and CDR2 YSYEKL. The CDR3 is 16 residues long. Losses at the gene ends were 0 bases for V and 0 bases for J; bases not matched to a gene: 5. The CDR3 nucleotides read TGCGCCAGCAGCCAAGATGGGGGGGGGTTCTCCTACGAGCAGTACTTC. Protein sequence: CASSQDGGGFSYEQYF.

This clone came up once. The chain recombines TRBV27 with TRBJ1-1; tentative D call: TRBD1 (6 bases). Trimming cost V 8 bases and J 4 bases, with 17 bases left between them. Germline-derived CDR1 and CDR2 are MNHEY and SMNVEV (reference sequence). The CDR3 is 14 residues long. The CDR3 nucleotides read TGTGCCAGCTTAGGGGGAGGGGATGGCACTGAAGCTTTCTTT. This encodes CASLGGGDGTEAFF.